The TCR beta chain described here comes from a study of CD8 T cells in ankylosing spondylitis. The V and J ends lost 2 bases and 1 base respectively, with 19 bases between them. Germline values: CDR1 LNHNV, CDR2 YYDKDF (reference sequence). This CDR3 spans 18 amino acids. On this clonotype: Its antigen is not identified.

The TCR beta libraries were generated through quantitative 5'-RACE incorporating molecular barcodes. TCRdb re-analysed the 5' RACE reads in MiXCR, keeping a single row per CDR3 protein. This sample carries 50,000 to 75,000 distinct CDR3 sequences, roughly 6.2% of them seen once, and the ten largest clones take roughly 5%. Whole-study findings and limits: Some of the motif variants had earlier been found in reactive arthritis patients' fluid and blood.

V gene TRBV15 combines with J gene TRBJ2-3, with D possibly matching TRBD2 (6 bases). This TCR came from a male donor with ankylosing spondylitis. Sequenced input: synovial fluid, either unsorted or a sorted T cell fraction (not recorded which). In nucleotides, the CDR3 is TGTGCCACCAGCAGACGAAGTGGAGGGGCTAGAGGCACAGATACGCAGTATTTT. Translated, it gives CATSRRSGGARGTDTQYF.